This T cell receptor beta chain is drawn from a study of blood T cell repertoires in COVID-19. About the study: Some COVID-19 samples were acute and others convalescent; all came from the United States, Italy and Spain. T cells, B-cell-depleted T cells, or PBMCs supplied cDNA or gDNA.

Methods used by the authors: Amplification with reference gene primers provided the estimates of nucleated cell counts. Method: immunoSEQ multiplex PCR; TCRdb's copy keeps in-frame clones and lacks some. V and J calls and clone size are as listed in that table; D and trimming were resolved from the DNA. The sample contains about 280,000 clones, around 86% of which appear only once. V was shortened by 5 bases and J by 5 bases, with 15 bases between the two germline ends. CDR1 and CDR2 from the germline V gene are SGHNT and YENEEA. CDR3 size: 14 residues. The TCR was taken from a middle-aged woman who had recovered from COVID-19. Sequencing was carried out using peripheral blood. This sequence joins TRBV11-3 and TRBJ1-1; tentatively, D is TRBD1 (6 bases). The CDR3 here is CASSLGQGLTEAFF. CDR3 coding DNA: TGTGCCAGCAGCCTCGGGCAGGGGCTTACTGAAGCTTTCTTT.